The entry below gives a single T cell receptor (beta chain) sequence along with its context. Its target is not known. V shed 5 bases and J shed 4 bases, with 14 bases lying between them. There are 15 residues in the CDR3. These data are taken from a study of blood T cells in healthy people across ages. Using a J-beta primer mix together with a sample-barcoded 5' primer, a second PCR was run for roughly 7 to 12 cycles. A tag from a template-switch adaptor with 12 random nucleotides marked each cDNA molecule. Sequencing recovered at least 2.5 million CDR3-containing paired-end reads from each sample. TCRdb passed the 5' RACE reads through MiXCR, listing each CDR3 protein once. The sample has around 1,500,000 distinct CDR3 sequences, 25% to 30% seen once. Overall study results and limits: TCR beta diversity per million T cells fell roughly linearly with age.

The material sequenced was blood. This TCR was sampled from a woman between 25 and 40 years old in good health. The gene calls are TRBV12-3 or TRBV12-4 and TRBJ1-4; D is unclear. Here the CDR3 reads CASSPLLGYNEKLFF. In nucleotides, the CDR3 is TGTGCCAGCAGTCCCCTACTCGGATATAATGAAAAACTGTTTTTT.